The 3 T cell receptor beta chains reported below all come from one sample, sequenced in a study of cytomegalovirus exposure and HLA in healthy donors. This PCR relied on a set of 60 Vbeta primers and 13 Jbeta primers. The table came from immunoSEQ multiplex PCR; TCRdb's copy has only in-frame clones and leaves some out. The data hold about 120,000 clones, with approximately 83% observed a single time. Sequencing was done on a sample of PBMCs. These receptors came from a woman in her thirties or forties in good health and CMV-seropositive.

This chain uses TRBV12-5 with TRBJ2-5, with a weak D call TRBD2 (6 bases). V lost 5 bases, J lost 5 bases, and 18 bases lay in between. Germline assignment: CDR1 LGHNT and CDR2 FRNRAP. The CDR3 spans 15 residues. CDR3 loop: CASGPGEFGSETQYF. CDR3 nucleotides: TGTGCTAGTGGTCCCGGGGAGTTCGGGAGCGAGACCCAGTACTTC.

This clone has a single count. The chain has TRBV11-2 and TRBJ2-7; D uncertain. This CDR3 contains 13 residues. Looked up from germline, CDR1 is SGHAT and CDR2 is FQNNGV. The V end was cut by 3 bases, the J end by 3 bases, with 9 bases between. The CDR3 loop reads CASSFRSVYEQYF. In DNA form, the CDR3 reads TGTGCCAGCAGCTTCCGTTCGGTCTACGAGCAGTACTTC.

For the CDR3, the DNA is TGTGCCAGCAGTTCCATAGCGGGAAAGGGATATACGCAGTATTTT. This encodes CASSSIAGKGYTQYF. The chain links TRBV27 to TRBJ2-3; 8 bases are shared with TRBD2. CDR3 length: 15 amino acids. Germline-derived CDR1 and CDR2 are MNHEY and SMNVEV (reference sequence). The V and J ends lost 4 bases and 7 bases, in that order; junction bases with no gene match: 10.